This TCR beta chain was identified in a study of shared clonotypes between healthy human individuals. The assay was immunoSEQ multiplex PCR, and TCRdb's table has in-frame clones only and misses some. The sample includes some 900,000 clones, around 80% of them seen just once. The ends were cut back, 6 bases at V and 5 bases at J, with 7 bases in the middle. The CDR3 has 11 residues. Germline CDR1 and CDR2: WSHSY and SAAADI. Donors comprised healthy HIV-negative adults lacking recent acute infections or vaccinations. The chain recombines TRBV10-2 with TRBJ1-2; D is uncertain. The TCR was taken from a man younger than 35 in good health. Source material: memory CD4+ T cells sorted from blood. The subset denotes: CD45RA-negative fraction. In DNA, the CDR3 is TGCGCCAGCAGCGGAGGATATGGCTACACCTTC. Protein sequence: CASSGGYGYTF.